These 21 T cell receptor beta chains were all obtained from the same sample, sequenced in a study of cytomegalovirus exposure and HLA in healthy donors. PCR used 60 Vbeta primers and 13 Jbeta primers. This table comes from immunoSEQ multiplex PCR, and its TCRdb copy is limited to in-frame clones, with some not included. The top ten clones hold roughly half of a sample with tens of thousands of clones, over 70% of them seen once. The source material was PBMCs. These receptors all stem from a man between 50 and 59 years old in good health and CMV-seropositive.

The chain is built from TRBV15 and TRBJ2-7; TRBD2 matches 8 bases. V lost 5 bases and J lost 0; bases outside the gene matches: 9. Germline V gene sequence: CDR1 LNHNV, CDR2 YYDKDF (reference sequence). The CDR3 is made up of 16 amino acids. The CDR3 DNA reads as TGTGCCACCAGCCTTATGATGACTAGCGTCTCCTACGAGCAGTACTTC. This codes for CATSLMMTSVSYEQYF.

The chain links TRBV19 to TRBJ2-1, with D uncertain. Trimming removed 5 bases at V and 8 bases at J, with 16 bases between. The CDR3 has 14 amino acids. CDR1 LNHDA and CDR2 SQIVND come from the germline V gene (reference sequence). CDR3 nucleotides: TGTGCCAGTAGTGATACTTCAGGAATCCATGAGCAGTTCTTC. This encodes CASSDTSGIHEQFF.

This chain joins TRBV6-1 and TRBJ1-2; 7 positions match TRBD1. Germline V gene sequence: CDR1 MNHNS, CDR2 SASEGT. J gave up 1 base and V 1 base, and 6 bases lay outside the gene matches. The CDR3 covers 16 residues. The CDR3 protein is CASSEGDSYNNYGYTF. The CDR3 bases are TGTGCCAGCAGTGAAGGGGACAGCTACAATAACTATGGCTACACCTTC.

The V and J genes are TRBV30 and TRBJ1-3; D is undetermined. The CDR3 is made up of 13 amino acids. Per the germline V gene, CDR1 is GTSNPN and CDR2 is SVGIG (reference sequence). V was trimmed by 2 bases and J by 2 bases, leaving 7 bases between them. The CDR3 here is CAWSLSAGNTIYF. In DNA, the CDR3 is TGTGCCTGGAGTTTATCAGCTGGAAACACCATATATTTT.

The chain carries TRBV4-3 and TRBJ2-1, with 13 bases that match TRBD2. Germline loops: CDR1 LGHNA, CDR2 YSLEER. The CDR3 has 16 residues. After removal of 5 bases from V and 4 bases from J, the junction contained 5 bases not matched to a gene. CDR3 residues: CASSLTSGGTYNEQFF. The CDR3 region has the DNA TGCGCCAGCAGCTTGACTAGCGGGGGGACGTACAATGAGCAGTTCTTC.

The chain recombines TRBV4-2 with TRBJ1-2; 7 nucleotides match TRBD1. The CDR3 extends over 15 amino acids. The V and J ends lost 1 base and 6 bases, in that order; junction bases with no gene match: 8. CDR1 is LGHNA and CDR2 is YNFKEQ in the germline V gene. CDR3 DNA sequence: TGTGCCAGCAGCCAAGTAGACAGGGAGAGGGATGGCTACACCTTC. This gives the protein CASSQVDRERDGYTF.

The chain is built from TRBV27 and TRBJ1-2; TRBD1 is a possible D gene (5 bases). CDR3 size: 13 residues. CDR1 is MNHEY, CDR2 SMNVEV, per germline (reference sequence). V lost 2 bases to trimming and J lost 7 bases, with 11 bases between them. CDR3 DNA sequence: TGTGCCAGCAGTTTAATCCAGGGTGGTGGCTACACCTTC. This sequence encodes CASSLIQGGGYTF.

V is TRBV5-1 and J is TRBJ2-7; TRBD1 is a possible D gene (7 bases). The CDR3 spans 14 residues. V was clipped by 3 bases and J by 6 bases, with 16 bases between them. Germline lookup yields CDR1 SGHRS and CDR2 YFSETQ. CDR3 in DNA: TGCGCCAGCAGCTCGGGGGACAGTGTGGTCGAGCAGTACTTC. Its protein is CASSSGDSVVEQYF.

With regard to this clone: Just one base apart from a much larger clone, this may be a read error. J is TRBJ1-1 and V is TRBV28; possible D gene TRBD1, 6 bases. CDR1 and CDR2 from the germline V gene are MDHEN and SYDVKM. The CDR3 consists of 21 residues. The CDR3 DNA reads as TGTGACAGCAGTTTAGGGGGTGGTACAGGGTTGACGACTCAATCGAACACTGAAGCTTTCTTT. This encodes CDSSLGGGTGLTTQSNTEAFF.

J is TRBJ1-4 and V is TRBV5-5, with 10 bases lining up with TRBD1. After removal of 3 bases from V and 1 base from J, the junction contained 3 bases not matched to a gene. The CDR3 extends over 16 amino acids. CDR1 is SGHKS, CDR2 YYEKEE, per germline (reference sequence). In DNA, the CDR3 is TGTGCCAGCAGCTGGGGGGACAGGGGAACTAATGAAAAACTGTTTTTT. As protein: CASSWGDRGTNEKLFF.

As regards this clone: Sequence at one end of the junction differs from germline and may be a read error. V usage is TRBV29-1 and J usage is TRBJ1-2, with D tentatively TRBD1 (5 bases). This CDR3 is 11 amino acids long. The V gene's germline CDR1 is SQVTM and CDR2 ANQGSEA. The CDR3 reads CSVEQGYGYNF. The CDR3 DNA follows: TGCAGCGTTGAACAGGGCTATGGCTACAACTTC.

The chain couples TRBV7-2 to TRBJ2-7; 8 bases line up with TRBD2. Germline CDR1 is SGHTA and CDR2 is FQGNSA. J was trimmed by 3 bases and V by 5 bases; bases with no gene match: 12. The CDR3 is 16 residues long. The CDR3 DNA reads as TGTGCCAGCAGCCTACAGGTGACGGGGGGGGGCTACGAGCAGTACTTC. This gives the protein CASSLQVTGGGYEQYF.

The CDR3 nucleotides read TGTGCCAGCAGCTTGCTGGGCTCTAGCACAGATACGCAGTATTTT. Translated, it gives CASSLLGSSTDTQYF. The chain recombines TRBV5-5 with TRBJ2-3; D unclear. In germline, CDR1 is SGHKS, CDR2 YYEKEE (reference sequence). CDR3 length equals 15 residues. Trimming shortened V by 1 base and J by 0 bases, and 9 bases separated the two germline ends.

The chain has TRBV5-1 and TRBJ1-2; TRBD1 matches at 10 bases. Per the germline V gene, CDR1 is SGHRS and CDR2 is YFSETQ. Trimming at V came to 3 bases and at J to 8 bases, leaving 10 bases not matched to a gene. This CDR3 is 15 amino acids long. CDR3 amino acids: CASSSSAGTGVGYTF. The CDR3 DNA is TGCGCCAGCAGCTCATCAGCCGGGACAGGGGTCGGCTACACCTTC.

The V call is TRBV7-8, the J call TRBJ2-7, with TRBD2 matching 9 bases. J gave up 2 bases and V 3 bases, and 5 bases lay outside the gene matches. Germline CDR1 and CDR2: SGHVS and FQNEAQ. The CDR3 runs to 15 residues. The DNA for the CDR3 is TGTGCCAGCAGCTTCGGACTAGCGATTACCTACGAGCAGTACTTC. This codes for CASSFGLAITYEQYF.

The chain couples TRBV5-1 to TRBJ1-4, with D possibly being TRBD1 (5 bases). Germline V gene data show CDR1 as SGHRS and CDR2 as YFSETQ. Trimming removed 4 bases at V and 4 bases at J, with 14 bases between. The length of the CDR3 is 15 residues. The CDR3 loop is CASSLGQLINEKLFF. CDR3 nucleotide sequence: TGCGCCAGCAGCCTAGGACAATTGATTAATGAAAAACTGTTTTTT.

This rearrangement joins TRBV19 to TRBJ2-3; TRBD2 is a possible D gene (5 bases). This CDR3 is built from 15 residues. The V and J ends lost 2 bases and 4 bases respectively, with 13 bases between them. CDR1 is LNHDA and CDR2 is SQIVND in the germline V gene (reference sequence). CDR3 bases: TGTGCCAGTAGTATAAGGGAGCAGGCGGCAGATACGCAGTATTTT. It is translated as CASSIREQAADTQYF.

The rearrangement joins TRBV7-9 to TRBJ2-5, with D possibly being TRBD1 (5 bases). The CDR3 covers 13 residues. V lost 4 bases and J 4 bases, leaving 10 bases between the germline ends. Germline CDR1 and CDR2: SEHNR and FQNEAQ (reference sequence). This CDR3 reads CASSSGNLETQYF. Here the CDR3 DNA reads TGTGCCAGCAGCTCAGGGAATCTAGAGACCCAGTACTTC.

This clone was picked up one time. This chain's CDR3 is CASSPTSGGSTDTQYF. The CDR3 bases are TGTGCCAGCTCACCGACTAGCGGGGGGAGCACAGATACGCAGTATTTT. This sequence joins TRBV18 and TRBJ2-3; TRBD2 agrees at 13 bases. The ends lost 3 bases at V and 0 bases at J; junction bases unmatched: 0. CDR3 length equals 16 residues. CDR1 and CDR2 from the germline V gene are KGHSH and LQKENI.

The chain is built from TRBV28 and TRBJ1-2; the D gene is possibly TRBD1 (5 bases). There are 14 residues in the CDR3. From germline, CDR1 is MDHEN and CDR2 SYDVKM. Trimming removed 6 bases at V and 0 bases at J, with 11 bases between. The CDR3 nucleotides are TGTGCCAGCAGCCGACAGTCTTCTAACTATGGCTACACCTTC. It is translated as CASSRQSSNYGYTF.

This chain joins TRBV12-5 and TRBJ2-7; 9 nucleotides align to TRBD1. The CDR3 loop spans 15 amino acids. V gave up 5 bases and J gave up 4 bases; unmatched junction bases: 9. Germline lookup yields CDR1 LGHNT and CDR2 FRNRAP. CDR3 loop: CASGPGQGVYYEQYF. CDR3 sequence (DNA): TGTGCTAGTGGTCCGGGACAGGGTGTTTATTACGAGCAGTACTTC.